Given below is one T cell receptor beta chain in context. Antigen unknown. The trim removed 3 bases at V and 5 bases at J, leaving 9 bases unmatched. CDR1 and CDR2 from the germline V gene are SGHTA and FQGNSA. The CDR3 is 15 residues long. This sample was taken from a study of shared clonotypes between healthy human individuals. Study summary: CD4 naive and memory got three plates each, CD8 naive two, CD8 memory one. General study results and limits: It was the non-shared clonotypes that had lower generation probabilities than clonotypes shared by all four donors. Among several donors, roughly 5.5% of naive CD4 clonotypes were found in common.

Division of CD4+ cells produced a CD45RA+ naive subset and a CD45RA-negative memory subset. TCRdb keeps only in-frame clones here, not all; method: immunoSEQ multiplex PCR. The sample yields about 340,000 clones, around four fifths seen once. The sequencing sample was made of memory CD4+ T cells sorted from blood. Subset here: CD45RA-negative fraction. This chain links TRBV7-2 with TRBJ2-7; 8 nucleotides agree with TRBD2. This clonotype was obtained from a man aged 25-45 years in good health. The CDR3 loop reads CASSFREGGVDEQYF. CDR3 bases: TGTGCCAGCAGCTTCCGGGAGGGGGGTGTGGACGAGCAGTACTTC.